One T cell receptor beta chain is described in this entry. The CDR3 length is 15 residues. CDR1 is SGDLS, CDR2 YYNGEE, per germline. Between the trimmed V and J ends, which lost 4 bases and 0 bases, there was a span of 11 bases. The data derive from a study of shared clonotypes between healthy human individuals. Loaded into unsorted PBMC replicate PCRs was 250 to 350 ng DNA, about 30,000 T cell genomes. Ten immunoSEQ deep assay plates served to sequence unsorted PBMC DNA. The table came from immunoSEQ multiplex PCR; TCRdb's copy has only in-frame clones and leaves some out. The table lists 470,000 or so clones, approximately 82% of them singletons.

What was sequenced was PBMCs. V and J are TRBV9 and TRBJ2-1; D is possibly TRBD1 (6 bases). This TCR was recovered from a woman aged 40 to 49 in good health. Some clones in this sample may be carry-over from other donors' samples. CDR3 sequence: CASSKTGFSYNEQFF. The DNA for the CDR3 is TGTGCCAGCAGCAAAACAGGGTTCTCCTACAATGAGCAGTTCTTC.